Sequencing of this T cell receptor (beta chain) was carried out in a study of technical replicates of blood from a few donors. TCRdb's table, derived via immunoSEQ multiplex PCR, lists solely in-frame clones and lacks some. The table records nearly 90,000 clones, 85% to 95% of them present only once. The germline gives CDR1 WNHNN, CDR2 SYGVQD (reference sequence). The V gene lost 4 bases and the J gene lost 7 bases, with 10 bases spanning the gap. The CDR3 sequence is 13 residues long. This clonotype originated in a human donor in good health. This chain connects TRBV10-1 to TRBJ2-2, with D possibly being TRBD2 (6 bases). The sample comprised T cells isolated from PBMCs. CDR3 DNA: TGCGCCAGCAGTGCGGGGGTCGTCGGGGAGCTGTTTTTT. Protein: CASSAGVVGELFF.